This entry concerns a single T cell receptor beta chain. This clonotype was counted a few times. This clone's antigen is unknown. Nothing much larger sits one base from this clone, and base qualities are not available. The data were obtained in a study of blood T cells in healthy people across ages (dated by TCRdb to about 2015). Describing the broader study: In model experiments, template switching captured about one uniquely barcoded TCR beta cDNA molecule for every two T cells. The study measured age-related changes in TCR beta repertoire diversity using deep sequencing normalized with unique cDNA molecular identifiers. Donors were grouped into four age groups: young (average about 15 years), middle-aged (39), aged (around 60) and long-lived (roughly 80). Using the same blood draw, the study looked at two additional independent replicas of 1 million unique cDNA reads for two donors, one aged 18 to 29 and the other aged 80 or older. Paper-wide results and their limitations: The long-lived group showed more naive CD4+ T cells, fewer expanded clones and increased TCR diversity than the aged group, suggesting age selection. The CMV infection status of donors was not known, potentially confounding age-related changes in expanded clonotypes. Estimates of total diversity based on one million sequenced T cells were regarded as lower bounds and as underestimates. A strong correlation was found between observed TCR beta diversity and the percentage of naive T cells measured by flow cytometry. Conclusive comparison of naive and antigen-experienced compartments was prevented by the profiling of bulk unsorted PBMCs. As age increased, observed TCR beta diversity per million T cells dropped in a roughly linear way, and a significant reduction was already evident by age 40.

The donors were 40 or so Caucasian individuals from Russia, aged roughly 6 to 90 years, who were systemically healthy. Each donor gave 8.5 to 10 milliliters of peripheral blood, collected into EDTA-treated Vacutainer tubes. Ficoll-Paque density-gradient centrifugation was used to isolate PBMCs, with at least 6.5 million per sample. Trizol reagent was used to extract total RNA from the PBMCs, yielding at least 5 micrograms per sample. For every donor, flow cytometry on a PBMC aliquot measured the percentage of naive CD45RAhigh/CD27high T cells. The CDR3 contains 15 residues, cysteine and phenylalanine counted. Just the 45-base CDR3 DNA is kept, in frame starting at base 1. CDR1 and CDR2, per the germline V gene, are SGHTA and FQGTGA. The library relied on 5' RACE. TCRdb records Illumina HiSeq 2500 as the sequencer. A second PCR of roughly 7 to 11 cycles was run with a J-beta primer mix and a sample-barcoded 5' primer. A template-switch 5' adaptor carrying 12 random nucleotides introduced a unique molecular identifier onto each TCR beta cDNA molecule. Each sample yielded at least 3 million CDR3-containing paired-end reads. First-strand cDNA synthesis was performed from all RNA using the Mint cDNA synthesis kit, with priming by a TRBC-specific oligonucleotide. Following uracil-DNA glycosylase treatment, a first 18-cycle PCR with universal primers M1SS and BC2_uni_R was performed on all cDNA. Turning to the authors' computational methods: For normalization, 1 million high-quality reads, each with a distinct molecular identifier, were randomly selected from each sample. Reads sharing molecular identifiers were discarded rather than binned into consensus sequences. CDR3 identification, clonotype clustering and error correction used MiTCR with a Q25 quality threshold and the strictest error-elimination algorithm. A nonparametric unseen species model using Euler transformation provided a lower-bound estimate of total TCR beta diversity. TCRdb trimmed the raw reads at Q25, called clones with MiXCR and kept productive beta chains. CDR3 protein sequences are deduplicated, and each keeps its most common genes and DNA. TCRdb's processing, not the authors', yielded these V and J calls. The sample has 780,000 or so distinct CDR3 sequences on record, about 25% of them singletons. The ten largest clones capture more than 3% of the sample.

These data also formed part of another study, on T cells of mothers and their children. The second study, in turn, reports: Nine systemically healthy Caucasian individuals served as donors, namely three mothers together with their six children. cDNA synthesis used all of the extracted RNA, with roughly 1.5 ug of RNA in each 15 ul reaction. In the second PCR, the M1S primer added sample barcodes and 2-4 random nucleotides. Each mother yielded over 8 million TCR beta CDR3 reads and each child about 3 million reads. TCR recombination output is similarly shaped by thymic selection in related and unrelated pairs, with a minor effect exerted by inherited differences. Normalized repertoire overlap was always found to be slightly, but never significantly, higher in related mother-child pairs than in unrelated mother-child pairs. No persistent microchimeric T cell clones were found, with a detection sensitivity of approximately 94 clones per million clonotypes. The study used deep NGS to compare TCR beta repertoires of mothers and children, seeking features distinguishing related mother-child pairs from unrelated individuals. Mothers averaged roughly 40 +/- 4 years of age and children averaged about 10 +/- 4 years. After adapter ligation was performed with NEBNext reagents, the libraries were sequenced on an Illumina HiSeq 2000 with 100+100 nt paired-end reads. To avoid cross-contamination, the mother libraries and the child libraries were prepared a month apart and sequenced in separate runs. For each donor, somewhere between about 450,000 and 2,100,000 distinct TCR beta clonotypes were identified. Naive TCR beta clonotypes were estimated from low-frequency clonotypes matched to each donor's FACS-determined naive share, without sorting.

The source of this sequence is a boy younger than 18 in good health. The V gene is TRBV7-3 and the J gene is TRBJ2-5; TRBD1 aligns with 11 central bases. Near its end, the DNA agrees better with TRBJ2-1, so the J call may be wrong. Sequenced material: blood. The DNA reads as follows: TGTGCCAGCAGCTTACGTGGGGACAGGGGGAATGAGCAGTTCTTC. Translation gives CASSLRGDRGNEQFF.